This T cell receptor (beta chain) is drawn from a study of T cells in localized non-small cell lung cancer. Assay: immunoSEQ multiplex PCR; the TCRdb copy retains only in-frame clones and omits some. The data contain over 1,100 clones, over 25% of them singletons. Sample: lung tumor tissue, taken before any cancer treatment. This TCR came from a male donor older than 55 with stage II lung adenocarcinoma.

The CDR3 nucleotides read TGTGCCAGCAGCTCTCGACCAAATGATGATACGCAGTATTTT. It translates to CASSSRPNDDTQYF. This chain joins TRBV11-3 and TRBJ2-3, with D unclear. The CDR3 loop spans 14 amino acids. Germline CDR1 reads SGHNT; CDR2 reads YENEEA. Trimming stripped 4 bases from V and 6 bases from J, with 14 bases between.